Following are 27 T cell receptor beta chains from one sample sequenced in a study of PD-L1 blockade in urothelial cancer. The time point here: pretreatment peripheral blood. Produced via immunoSEQ multiplex PCR; TCRdb's table is partial and in-frame only. The repertoire holds tens of thousands of clones, with roughly 90% as singletons. Sequenced material: PBMCs, taken around atezolizumab (anti-PD-L1) treatment. The receptors shown here come from a man aged 65 to 85 with urothelial cancer.

This chain uses TRBV6-1 with TRBJ2-7; TRBD1 agrees at 8 bases. V shed 6 bases and J 6 bases; nucleotides not matched to a gene: 10. This CDR3 spans 14 amino acids. Germline CDR1 and CDR2: MNHNS and SASEGT. The DNA of the CDR3 is TGTGCCAGCAGACCCACAGGGGGTTCCCGCGAGCAGTACTTC. Translating gives CASRPTGGSREQYF.

This chain joins TRBV28 and TRBJ2-7; D might be TRBD1 (6 bases). This CDR3 comprises 13 residues. V was trimmed by 8 bases and J by 2 bases, leaving 13 bases between them. Germline V gene data show CDR1 as MDHEN and CDR2 as SYDVKM. The CDR3 DNA reads TGTGCCAGCTTAGAACAGGGAACCTACGAGCAGTACTTC. Its translation is CASLEQGTYEQYF.

CDR3 DNA: TGTGCCAGCAGTGAATTAAATATAGCGGGAGGAAGGGATACGCAGTATTTT. It codes for CASSELNIAGGRDTQYF. The chain recombines TRBV25-1 with TRBJ2-3; 10 bases are a match to TRBD2. The CDR3 runs 17 residues. After removal of 1 base from V and 6 bases from J, the junction contained 10 bases not matched to a gene. Germline lookup yields CDR1 MGHDK and CDR2 SYGVNS.

J is TRBJ2-3 and V is TRBV6-1; D is possibly TRBD1 (6 bases). Germline lookup yields CDR1 MNHNS and CDR2 SASEGT. V was pared by 6 bases and J by 0 bases, with 10 bases between. The CDR3 extends over 14 amino acids. This CDR3 reads CASRRTASTDTQYF. The CDR3 DNA follows: TGTGCCAGCAGAAGGACAGCTAGCACAGATACGCAGTATTTT.

The gene calls are TRBV7-8 and TRBJ2-2; D perhaps matches TRBD1 (5 bases). Trimming left V 0 bases short and J 2 bases short, with 10 bases between. The CDR3 spans 16 residues. Germline CDR1 and CDR2: SGHVS and FQNEAQ. CDR3 nucleotide sequence: TGTGCCAGCAGCTTAGCGGGGCTCCTCAACACCGGGGAGCTGTTTTTT. Translating it yields CASSLAGLLNTGELFF. Based on the CDR3 plus reference TRBV7-8 and TRBJ2-2, the full variable domain is GAGVSQSPRYKVAKRGQDVALRCDPISGHVSLFWYQQALGQGPEFLTYFQNEAQLDKSGLPSDRFFAERPEGSVSTLKIQRTQQEDSAVYLCASSLAGLLNTGELFFGEGSRLTVL.

This clone appeared once. The rearrangement uses TRBV5-6 and TRBJ2-3; possibly TRBD2 for D (5 bases). CDR3 length equals 16 residues. Trimming stripped 0 bases from V and 0 bases from J, with 11 bases between. CDR1 is SGHDT and CDR2 is YYEEEE in the germline V gene. CDR3 amino acids: CASSLERKLSTDTQYF. The CDR3 region has the DNA TGTGCCAGCAGCTTGGAGCGGAAACTTAGCACAGATACGCAGTATTTT.

The J gene is TRBJ2-3, the V gene TRBV19; 13 nucleotides agree with TRBD2. This CDR3 is 19 amino acids long. Per germline, CDR1 LNHDA and CDR2 SQIVND (reference sequence). V gave up 3 bases and J gave up 0 bases; unmatched junction bases: 9. CDR3 protein: CASSIRGLAGSTSTDTQYF. For the CDR3, the DNA is TGTGCCAGTAGTATCCGGGGACTAGCGGGGTCTACTAGCACAGATACGCAGTATTTT.

CDR3: CASSLGGRANNEQFF. CDR3 DNA: TGTGCCAGCAGCTTGGGCGGGAGGGCCAACAATGAGCAGTTCTTC. V is TRBV7-3 and J is TRBJ2-1, with TRBD2 identical over 9 bases. CDR3 length: 15 residues. V gave up 3 bases and J gave up 5 bases; unmatched junction bases: 5. In germline, CDR1 is SGHTA, CDR2 FQGTGA. Drawing the rest from reference TRBV7-3 and TRBJ2-1, the complete variable domain is GAGVSQTPSNKVTEKGKYVELRCDPISGHTALYWYRQSLGQGPEFLIYFQGTGAADDSGLPNDRFFAVRPEGSVSTLKIQRTERGDSAVYLCASSLGGRANNEQFFGPGTRLTVL.

The chain is built from TRBV18 and TRBJ1-4, with 8 bases matching TRBD1. Germline V gives CDR1 KGHSH, CDR2 LQKENI. V lost 5 bases and J lost 6; bases outside the gene matches: 5. The CDR3 consists of 14 residues. The CDR3 here is CASSYTGGDEKLFF. Here the CDR3 DNA reads TGTGCCAGCTCATACACAGGGGGTGATGAAAAACTGTTTTTT.

This chain uses TRBV4-1 with TRBJ1-1; no clear D gene. CDR1 and CDR2 (germline): MGHRA, YSYEKL. The CDR3 is made up of 15 amino acids. Between the trimmed V and J ends, which lost 0 bases and 4 bases, there was a span of 12 bases. CDR3 bases: TGCGCCAGCAGCCAAGAGACGGTCCGGGGCACTGAAGCTTTCTTT. Its protein is CASSQETVRGTEAFF.

The V call is TRBV19, the J call TRBJ2-7; D call uncertain. The germline V gene encodes CDR1 LNHDA and CDR2 SQIVND (reference sequence). The CDR3 covers 13 residues. Trimming removed 4 bases from V and 0 bases from J, with 7 bases in between. CDR3 DNA sequence: TGTGCCAGTAGTACCCCCAACTCCTACGAGCAGTACTTC. Translation: CASSTPNSYEQYF. Based on the CDR3 plus reference TRBV19 and TRBJ2-7, the full variable domain is DGGITQSPKYLFRKEGQNVTLSCEQNLNHDAMYWYRQDPGQGLRLIYYSQIVNDFQKGDIAEGYSVSREKKESFPLTVTSAQKNPTAFYLCASSTPNSYEQYFGPGTRLTVT.

V and J are TRBV2 and TRBJ1-5, with no clear D. The germline gives CDR1 SNHLY, CDR2 FYNNEI. Trimming cost V 1 base and J 4 bases, with 14 bases left between them. The CDR3 runs to 16 residues. This CDR3 is CASSEGGRRKNQPQHF. The CDR3 coding sequence is TGTGCCAGCAGTGAAGGTGGGCGGAGGAAGAATCAGCCCCAGCATTTT.

J is TRBJ2-2 and V is TRBV7-8; 8 nucleotides match TRBD2. Per the germline V gene, CDR1 is SGHVS and CDR2 is FQNEAQ. V lost 5 bases and J lost 2; bases outside the gene matches: 4. The CDR3 totals 15 residues. The CDR3 loop reads CASSVSGVNTGELFF. As DNA, the CDR3 is TGTGCCAGCAGCGTTAGCGGGGTTAACACCGGGGAGCTGTTTTTT.

V and J are TRBV7-9 and TRBJ2-1; 9 bases agree with TRBD2. The CDR3 is 14 amino acids. Germline lookup yields CDR1 SEHNR and CDR2 FQNEAQ (reference sequence). The J segment lost 3 bases and the V segment lost 7 bases, leaving 4 bases of the junction unmatched. The CDR3 DNA is TGTGCCAGCACGGATAGCGGGAGCTACAATGAGCAGTTCTTC. Translation gives CASTDSGSYNEQFF.

The chain employs TRBV27 and TRBJ1-2; possible D gene TRBD1, 6 bases. Germline V gene lookup returns CDR1 MNHEY and CDR2 SMNVEV (reference sequence). The V gene lost 3 bases and the J gene lost 8 bases, with 16 bases spanning the gap. The CDR3 spans 14 residues. The CDR3 coding sequence is TGTGCCAGCAGTTTGGGCGGGGGCGCCCGAGGCTACACCTTC. Its protein is CASSLGGGARGYTF.

The V gene is TRBV7-7, the J gene TRBJ2-1, with D maybe TRBD2 (5 bases). Germline V gene sequence: CDR1 SSHAT, CDR2 FNYEAQ (reference sequence). Trimming left V 5 bases short and J 9 bases short, with 17 bases between. The CDR3 covers 14 residues. As DNA, the CDR3 is TGTGCCAGCAGCCCACAGCTAGCAGCCGGTGAGCAGTTCTTC. Its protein is CASSPQLAAGEQFF.

This clone was observed once. The chain has TRBV30 and TRBJ2-5, with D possibly matching TRBD2 (7 bases). V lost 5 bases and J 4 bases, leaving 23 bases between the germline ends. The CDR3 extends over 16 amino acids. Germline V gene sequence: CDR1 GTSNPN, CDR2 SVGIG (reference sequence). The CDR3: CAWGPRVGGLGETQYF. The CDR3 coding sequence is TGTGCCTGGGGCCCCAGGGTCGGGGGGCTGGGAGAGACCCAGTACTTC. The variable domain in full, with the rest retrieved from reference TRBV30 and TRBJ2-5, is SQTIHQWPATLVQPVGSPLSLECTVEGTSNPNLYWYRQAAGRGLQLLFYSVGIGQISSEVPQNLSASRPQDRQFILSSKKLLLSDSGFYLCAWGPRVGGLGETQYFGPGTRLLVL.

This rearrangement joins TRBV10-3 to TRBJ1-2; D is possibly TRBD1 (5 bases). Deletions cut 10 bases from V and 7 bases from J, with 16 bases between. Germline V gives CDR1 ENHRY, CDR2 SYGVKD. The CDR3 has 12 amino acids. CDR3 coding DNA: TGTGCCAGTCAGGGCGACGTAGGTGGCTACACCTTC. Amino acids: CASQGDVGGYTF.

The chain links TRBV7-3 to TRBJ2-7, with D possibly TRBD1 on 6 matching bases. Trimming shortened V by 5 bases and J by 2 bases, and 16 bases separated the two germline ends. The CDR3 has 15 amino acids. CDR1 is SGHTA and CDR2 is FQGTGA in the germline V gene. CDR3 nucleotides: TGTGCCAGCAGCCAGGGGTTTCCGGGAACCTACGAGCAGTACTTC. As protein: CASSQGFPGTYEQYF.

V gene TRBV18 combines with J gene TRBJ1-3; 10 nucleotides agree with TRBD1. The CDR3 runs to 17 residues. J gave up 2 bases and V 0 bases, and 4 bases lay outside the gene matches. Germline CDR1 reads KGHSH; CDR2 reads LQKENI. CDR3 nucleotides: TGTGCCAGCTCACCACCGGAGACAGGGGGCACTGGAAACACCATATATTTT. Its translation is CASSPPETGGTGNTIYF. Full variable domain (outside the CDR3, taken from reference TRBV18 and TRBJ1-3): NAGVMQNPRHLVRRRGQEARLRCSPMKGHSHVYWYRQLPEEGLKFMVYLQKENIIDESGMPKERFSAEFPKEGPSILRIQQVVRGDSAAYFCASSPPETGGTGNTIYFGEGSWLTVV.

Regarding this clone: This specimen includes other DNA sequences encoding the same CDR3. The gene calls are TRBV6-5 and TRBJ1-2; maybe TRBD1 (6 bases). The germline gives CDR1 MNHEY, CDR2 SVGAGI. CDR3 length: 14 residues. V dropped 0 bases and J dropped 4 bases, with 9 bases sitting between them. CDR3 DNA sequence: TGTGCCAGCAGTTACTCCGGACAGAGCTATGGCTACACCTTC. Encoded protein: CASSYSGQSYGYTF.

Note on this clone: The same CDR3 can be traced to other DNA sequences in this sample. In nucleotides, the CDR3 is TGTGCCAGCAGTTTACCGGGACAGGACTATGGCTACACCTTC. It codes for CASSLPGQDYGYTF. The rearrangement uses TRBV28 and TRBJ1-2, with TRBD1 identical over 8 bases. The V gene's germline CDR1 is MDHEN and CDR2 SYDVKM. CDR3 length equals 14 residues. Trimming took 2 bases from V and 3 from J; bases not matched to a gene: 2.

The chain joins TRBV12-5 to TRBJ2-1; maybe TRBD2 (7 bases). The CDR3 sequence is 15 residues long. Trimming left V 0 bases short and J 6 bases short, with 12 bases between. Per the germline V gene, CDR1 is LGHNT and CDR2 is FRNRAP. The CDR3 loop is CASGLVGGPANEQFF. CDR3 nucleotides: TGTGCTAGTGGTTTGGTCGGGGGGCCGGCCAATGAGCAGTTCTTC.

The chain combines TRBV5-1 with TRBJ2-7; D may be TRBD1 (5 bases). Germline V gene sequence: CDR1 SGHRS, CDR2 YFSETQ. CDR3 length equals 16 residues. V was shortened by 4 bases and J by 3 bases, with 20 bases between the two germline ends. The CDR3 spells CASSATPDTSLYEQYF. CDR3 coding DNA: TGCGCCAGCAGCGCAACCCCGGACACCTCTCTCTACGAGCAGTACTTC. Complete variable domain (other parts from reference TRBV5-1 and TRBJ2-7): KAGVTQTPRYLIKTRGQQVTLSCSPISGHRSVSWYQQTPGQGLQFLFEYFSETQRNKGNFPGRFSGRQFSNSRSEMNVSTLELGDSALYLCASSATPDTSLYEQYFGPGTRLTVT.

This chain links TRBV19 with TRBJ1-2, with TRBD1 as a possible D gene (6 bases). CDR1 LNHDA and CDR2 SQIVND come from the germline V gene (reference sequence). Trimming pared 10 bases from V and 6 bases from J, leaving 15 bases between. The CDR3 length is 12 residues. The CDR3 sequence: CATRGGGHGYTF. CDR3 nucleotide sequence: TGTGCCACCCGGGGCGGGGGGCATGGCTACACCTTC.

About this clone: Other DNA sequences from this sample encode an identical CDR3 as well. The chain joins TRBV30 to TRBJ2-2; 8 nucleotides match TRBD1. CDR1 GTSNPN and CDR2 SVGIG come from the germline V gene (reference sequence). Unmatched junction bases numbered 3, after V lost 2 bases and J lost 4 bases. This CDR3 has 14 residues. The DNA for the CDR3 is TGTGCCTGGAGTTTCCAGGGGGCCACCGGGGAGCTGTTTTTT. This sequence encodes CAWSFQGATGELFF.

This clone came up a few times. The CDR3, as DNA: TGTGCCAGCAGAATAAACCGGGACTCCACCAATGAGCAGTTCTTC. Its translation: CASRINRDSTNEQFF. The chain uses TRBV6-1 and TRBJ2-1; perhaps TRBD2 as D (6 bases). V was cut by 6 bases and J by 6 bases, with 18 bases left in between. Germline CDR1 reads MNHNS; CDR2 reads SASEGT. CDR3 length: 15 residues.